This T cell receptor (beta chain) was identified during a study of blood T cell repertoires in COVID-19. This CDR3 comprises 13 residues. The V end lost 2 bases, the J end lost 6 bases, and 7 bases lay between the germline ends. CDR1 is LGHDT and CDR2 is YNNKEL in the germline V gene (reference sequence). The repertoire was sequenced with immunoSEQ multiplex PCR; TCRdb's copy has only in-frame clones and lacks some. The sample yields 210,000 or so clones, 90% seen once. Sequencing input: peripheral blood. The chain uses TRBV3-1 (or the pseudogene TRBV3-2) and TRBJ2-2; a possible D gene is TRBD2 (5 bases). The origin of this receptor is a man aged 50-59 years with acute or convalescent COVID-19. CDR3 in amino acids: CASSQLGAGELFF. The CDR3 coding sequence is TGTGCCAGCAGCCAACTGGGAGCCGGGGAGCTGTTTTTT.